In its sample, the clone carrying this TCR beta chain was seen a few times. Its specificity is unknown. Recently diagnosed hyperthyroidism of less than 2 months' duration affected patients aged 18 to 65. Those patients with uncontrolled infection, other autoimmune disease, pregnancy or lactation were excluded. CDR3 length: 12 amino acids. V was pared by 5 bases and J by 8 bases, with 13 bases between. Germline assignment: CDR1 SGHTA and CDR2 FQGNSA. The TCR beta CDR3 regions underwent amplification using RNA transcripts as the source. A first-round RT-PCR of the TCR CDR3 used the HTBI primer set. TCRdb reprocessed the multiplex PCR reads via MiXCR and lists one record per CDR3 protein. Of about 420,000 distinct CDR3 sequences in the sample, roughly 15% were seen once. This sample stems from a study of T cells in Graves' hyperthyroidism and ophthalmopathy. Study conclusions and caveats: Peripheral blood also featured most of the thyroid clonotypes expanded above 0.001.

This TCR came from a woman between 18 and 29 years old with Graves' hyperthyroidism. The source material was blood. This chain joins TRBV7-2 and TRBJ2-7; a possible D gene is TRBD2 (5 bases). The chain's CDR3 is CASSVLREKQYF. The CDR3 bases are TGTGCCAGCAGCGTGCTCCGGGAAAAGCAGTACTTC.